This TCR beta chain was sequenced for a study of CD8+ T cells in alopecia areata. Germline CDR1 SGHRS, CDR2 YFSETQ. This CDR3 is built from 16 residues. The V gene end was trimmed by 0 bases and the J gene end by 14 bases; junction bases not matched to a gene: 14. Treatment: oral pan-JAK inhibitor, 5-10 mg twice daily. Separation by sorting yielded CD4+ and CD8+ T cells from PBMCs. Note on this clone: Its antigen is not known.

Sequencing relied on a cDNA template that was reverse transcribed from extracted RNA. Libraries were prepared by immunoSEQ multiplex PCR; TCRdb keeps only in-frame clonotypes and omits some of them. The sample has some 190,000 clones; around 64% are singletons. Points from the study as a whole: Whether baseline CD8+ expansion is linked to response remains uncertain, given a single nonresponder. For patients receiving tofacitinib, scalp clonality and expanded CD8+ clones among the top 100 significantly decreased.

The input for sequencing was CD4+ T cells sorted from blood, taken between weeks 49 and 50, from a patient treated with tofacitinib. The rearrangement uses TRBV5-1 and TRBJ2-4; 10 positions agree with TRBD2. The TCR was taken from a human donor with alopecia areata. CDR3 nucleotides: TGCGCCAGCAGCTTGGACGTTCGGAGCAGCGGGGGGGCCGAGTACTTC. Its protein product is CASSLDVRSSGGAEYF.